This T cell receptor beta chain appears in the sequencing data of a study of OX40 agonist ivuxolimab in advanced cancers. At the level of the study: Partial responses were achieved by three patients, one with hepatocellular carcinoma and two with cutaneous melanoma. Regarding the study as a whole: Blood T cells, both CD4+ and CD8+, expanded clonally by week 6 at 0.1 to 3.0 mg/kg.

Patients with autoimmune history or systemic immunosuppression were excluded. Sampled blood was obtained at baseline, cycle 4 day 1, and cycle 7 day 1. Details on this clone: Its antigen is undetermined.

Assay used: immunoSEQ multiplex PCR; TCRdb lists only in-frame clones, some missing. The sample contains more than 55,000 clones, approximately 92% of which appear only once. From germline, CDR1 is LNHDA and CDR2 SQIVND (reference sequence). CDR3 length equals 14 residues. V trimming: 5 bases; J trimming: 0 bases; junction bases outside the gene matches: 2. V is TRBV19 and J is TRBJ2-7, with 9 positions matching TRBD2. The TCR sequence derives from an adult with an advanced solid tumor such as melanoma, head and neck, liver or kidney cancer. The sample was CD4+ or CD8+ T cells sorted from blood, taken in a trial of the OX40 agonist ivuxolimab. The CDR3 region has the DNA TGTGCCAGTAGTCTAGCGGGAAGCTCCTACGAGCAGTACTTC. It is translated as CASSLAGSSYEQYF.